Each of the 8 T cell receptor beta chains below was sequenced from the same sample in a study of CD8 T cells in Susac syndrome. A quantity of about 0.5 to 1 ug RNA underwent reverse transcription using random hexamers. In TCRdb, the immunoSEQ multiplex PCR reads were re-called with MiXCR into one record per CDR3 protein. The sample has roughly 120,000 distinct CDR3 sequences; 90% to 98% are singletons. Sequenced input: CD4+ T cells from PBMCs. All receptors derive from a human donor in good health.

The chain recombines TRBV3-1 with TRBJ1-1; D gene ambiguous. The V end was cut by 6 bases, the J end by 0 bases, with 5 bases between. Looked up from germline, CDR1 is LGHDT and CDR2 is YNNKEL (reference sequence). This CDR3 comprises 12 residues. CDR3 sequence: CASRTVNTEAFF. The CDR3 DNA reads TGTGCCAGCAGGACGGTGAACACTGAAGCTTTCTTT.

The chain joins TRBV7-9 to TRBJ2-1; D gene uncertain. V lost 0 bases to trimming and J lost 12 bases, with 12 bases between them. Germline CDR1 is SEHNR and CDR2 is FQNEAQ (reference sequence). The CDR3 has 13 amino acids. CDR3 DNA sequence: TGTGCCAGCAGCTTAGCCGGACCTAACCTGCAGTTCTTC. Amino acids: CASSLAGPNLQFF.

The chain combines TRBV20-1 with TRBJ1-2; no definite D call. Germline V lookup: CDR1 DFQATT, CDR2 SNEGSKA (reference sequence). CDR3 length equals 12 residues. The V end was cut by 6 bases, the J end by 6 bases, with 14 bases between. DNA of the CDR3: TGCAGTGCCAGATGGGGTTTAGATGGCTACACCTTC. Its protein is CSARWGLDGYTF.

J is TRBJ2-4 and V is TRBV4-2; no firm D call. Deletions cut 5 bases from V and 7 bases from J, with 18 bases between. The CDR3 length is 15 residues. Germline V gene sequence: CDR1 LGHNA, CDR2 YNFKEQ. The CDR3 sequence: CASSSDLGYLNIQYF. For the CDR3, the DNA is TGTGCCAGCAGCTCCGACTTAGGCTACCTGAACATTCAGTACTTC.

V usage is TRBV2 and J usage is TRBJ1-4, with 9 bases lining up with TRBD1. This CDR3 spans 14 amino acids. Germline V gene lookup returns CDR1 SNHLY and CDR2 FYNNEI. V shed 8 bases and J 7 bases; nucleotides not matched to a gene: 8. CDR3 coding DNA: TGTGCCAGCCCACACGGACAGGGGCGTGAAAAACTGTTTTTT. It is translated as CASPHGQGREKLFF.

Here the CDR3 reads CASSFVNAGNTIYF. In nucleotides, the CDR3 is TGTGCCAGCAGCTTCGTAAACGCTGGAAACACCATATATTTT. The V gene is TRBV13, the J gene TRBJ1-3; D is uncertain. The CDR3 sequence is 14 residues long. CDR1 and CDR2 from the germline V gene are PRHDT and FYEKMQ (reference sequence). V was trimmed by 3 bases and J by 2 bases, leaving 8 bases between them.

This sequence joins TRBV19 and TRBJ2-2; 7 bases line up with TRBD1. Germline-derived CDR1 and CDR2 are LNHDA and SQIVND (reference sequence). The ends lost 6 bases at V and 1 base at J; junction bases unmatched: 8. CDR3 length: 16 residues. This CDR3 is CASRPPGQMNTGELFF. In DNA form, the CDR3 reads TGTGCCAGTAGGCCCCCGGGACAGATGAACACCGGGGAGCTGTTTTTT.

This chain links TRBV6-5 with TRBJ1-4; no firm D call. V lost 0 bases and J 7 bases, leaving 6 bases between the germline ends. Germline V gives CDR1 MNHEY, CDR2 SVGAGI. CDR3 length equals 13 residues. CDR3 region: CASSYSFGEKLFF. CDR3 DNA sequence: TGTGCCAGCAGTTACTCCTTCGGTGAAAAACTGTTTTTT.